The entry below describes one T cell receptor (beta chain). The read gets to within 3 residues of the CDR3 end, and the germline J gene fills in the rest. Measured with immunoSEQ multiplex PCR; TCRdb has only the in-frame clones, and not every one. Its table records around 29,000 clones. Germline V gene lookup returns CDR1 MNHEY and CDR2 SMNVEV (reference sequence). The CDR3 extends over 13 amino acids. V shed 4 bases and J shed 2 bases, with 8 bases lying between them. This sample stems from a study of T cells in women clearing cervical HPV infection. Material for sequencing was blood buffy coat. The origin of this receptor is a woman aged 18-70 years with a cervical HPV16 infection that either progressed to CIN3+ or cleared (not recorded which). The chain is built from TRBV27 and TRBJ2-5; D unresolved. The sequenced CDR3 bases are TGTGCCAGCAGTTGGGCCGGACAAGAGACC. This codes for CASSWAGQET. In full, the CDR3 reads CASSWAGQETQYF.